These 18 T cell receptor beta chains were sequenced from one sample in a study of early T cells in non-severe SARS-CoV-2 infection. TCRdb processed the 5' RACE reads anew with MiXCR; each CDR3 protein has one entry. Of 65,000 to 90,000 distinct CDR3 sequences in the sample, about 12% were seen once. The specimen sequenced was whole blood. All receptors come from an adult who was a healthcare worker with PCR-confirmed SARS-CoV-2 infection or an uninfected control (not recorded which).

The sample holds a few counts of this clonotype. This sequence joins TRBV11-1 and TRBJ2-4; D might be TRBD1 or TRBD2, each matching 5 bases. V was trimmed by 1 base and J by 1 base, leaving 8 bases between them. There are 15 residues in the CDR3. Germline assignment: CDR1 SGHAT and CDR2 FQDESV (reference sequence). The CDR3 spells CASSLGGTAKNIQYF. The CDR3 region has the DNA TGTGCCAGCAGCTTAGGGGGGACGGCCAAAAACATTCAGTACTTC.

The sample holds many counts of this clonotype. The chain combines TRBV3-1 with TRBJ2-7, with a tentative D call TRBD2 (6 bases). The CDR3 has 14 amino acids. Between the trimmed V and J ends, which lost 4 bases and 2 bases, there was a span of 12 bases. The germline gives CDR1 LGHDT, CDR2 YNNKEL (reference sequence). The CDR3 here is CASSPGTRPYEQYF. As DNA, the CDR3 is TGTGCCAGCAGCCCCGGGACTCGCCCCTACGAGCAGTACTTC.

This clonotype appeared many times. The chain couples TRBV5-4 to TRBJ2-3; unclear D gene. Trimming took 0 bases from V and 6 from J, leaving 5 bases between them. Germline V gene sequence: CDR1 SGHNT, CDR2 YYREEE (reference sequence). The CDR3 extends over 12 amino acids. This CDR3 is CASSLDGDTQYF. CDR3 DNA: TGTGCCAGCAGCTTGGACGGCGATACGCAGTATTTT.

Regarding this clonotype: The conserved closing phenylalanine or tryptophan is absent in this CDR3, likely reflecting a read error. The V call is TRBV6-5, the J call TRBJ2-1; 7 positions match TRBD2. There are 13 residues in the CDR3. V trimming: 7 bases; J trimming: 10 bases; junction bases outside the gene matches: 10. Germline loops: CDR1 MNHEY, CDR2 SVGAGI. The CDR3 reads CASTNGLVMEQFS. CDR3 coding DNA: TGTGCCAGCACCAACGGACTAGTCATGGAGCAGTTCTCC.

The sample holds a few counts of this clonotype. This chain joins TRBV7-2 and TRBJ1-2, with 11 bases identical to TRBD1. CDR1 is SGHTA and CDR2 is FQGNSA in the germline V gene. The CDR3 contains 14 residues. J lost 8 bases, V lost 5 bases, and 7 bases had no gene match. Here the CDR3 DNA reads TGTGCCAGCAGCCCCGGACAGGGGGCAGGAGGCTACACCTTC. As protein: CASSPGQGAGGYTF.

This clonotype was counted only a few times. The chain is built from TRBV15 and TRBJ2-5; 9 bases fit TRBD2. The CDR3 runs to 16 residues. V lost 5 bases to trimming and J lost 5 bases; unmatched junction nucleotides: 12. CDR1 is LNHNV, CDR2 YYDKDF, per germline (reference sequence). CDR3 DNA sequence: TGTGCCACCAGCCCTCGGGGACTAGCACTTAGGGAGACCCAGTACTTC. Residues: CATSPRGLALRETQYF.

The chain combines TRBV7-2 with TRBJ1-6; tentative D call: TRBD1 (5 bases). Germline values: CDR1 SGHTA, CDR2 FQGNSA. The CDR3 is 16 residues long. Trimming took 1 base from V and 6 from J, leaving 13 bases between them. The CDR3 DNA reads TGTGCCAGCAGCTTAGGCGTCGGGACCCTTAATTCACCCCTCCACTTT. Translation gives CASSLGVGTLNSPLHF.

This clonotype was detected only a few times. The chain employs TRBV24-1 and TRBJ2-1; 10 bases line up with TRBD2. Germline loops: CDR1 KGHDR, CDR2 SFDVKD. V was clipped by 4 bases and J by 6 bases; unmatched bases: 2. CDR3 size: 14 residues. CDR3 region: CATSDSGRANEQFF. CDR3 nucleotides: TGTGCCACCAGTGACAGCGGGAGGGCCAATGAGCAGTTCTTC.

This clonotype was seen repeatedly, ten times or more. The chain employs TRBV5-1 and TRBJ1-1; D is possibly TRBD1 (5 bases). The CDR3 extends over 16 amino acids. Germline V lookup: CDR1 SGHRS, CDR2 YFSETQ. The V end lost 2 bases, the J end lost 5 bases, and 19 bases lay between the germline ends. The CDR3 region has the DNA TGCGCCAGCAGCTTCGATCTTAGGGGTTCGGGGACTGAAGCTTTCTTT. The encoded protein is CASSFDLRGSGTEAFF.

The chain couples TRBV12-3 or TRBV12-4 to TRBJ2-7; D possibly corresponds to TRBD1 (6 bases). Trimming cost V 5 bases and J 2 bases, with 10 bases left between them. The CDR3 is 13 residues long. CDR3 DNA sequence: TGTGCCAGCAGTACCGACAGGACCTACGAGCAGTACTTC. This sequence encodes CASSTDRTYEQYF.

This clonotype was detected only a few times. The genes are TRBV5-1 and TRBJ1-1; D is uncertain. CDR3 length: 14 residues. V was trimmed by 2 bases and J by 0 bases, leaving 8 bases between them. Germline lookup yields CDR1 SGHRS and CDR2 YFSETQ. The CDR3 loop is CASSFLTMNTEAFF. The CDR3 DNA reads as TGCGCCAGCAGCTTCTTGACCATGAACACTGAAGCTTTCTTT.

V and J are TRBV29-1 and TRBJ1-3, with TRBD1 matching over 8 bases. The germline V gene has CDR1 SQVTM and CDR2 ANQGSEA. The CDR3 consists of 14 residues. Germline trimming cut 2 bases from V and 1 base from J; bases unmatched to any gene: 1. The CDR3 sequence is CSVENRGSGNTIYF. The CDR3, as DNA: TGCAGCGTTGAAAACAGGGGGTCTGGAAACACCATATATTTT.

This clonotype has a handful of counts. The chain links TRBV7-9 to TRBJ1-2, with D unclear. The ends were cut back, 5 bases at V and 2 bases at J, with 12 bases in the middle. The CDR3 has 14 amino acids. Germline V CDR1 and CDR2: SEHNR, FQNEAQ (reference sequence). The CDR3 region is CASSREVINYGYTF. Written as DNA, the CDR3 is TGTGCCAGCAGCCGGGAGGTCATCAACTATGGCTACACCTTC.

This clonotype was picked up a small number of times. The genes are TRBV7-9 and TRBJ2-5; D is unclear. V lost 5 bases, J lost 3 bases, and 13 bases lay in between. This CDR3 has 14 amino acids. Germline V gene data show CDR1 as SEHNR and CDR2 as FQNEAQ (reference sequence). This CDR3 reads CASSLTTTEETQYF. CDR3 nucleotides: TGTGCCAGCAGCCTCACCACTACAGAAGAGACCCAGTACTTC.

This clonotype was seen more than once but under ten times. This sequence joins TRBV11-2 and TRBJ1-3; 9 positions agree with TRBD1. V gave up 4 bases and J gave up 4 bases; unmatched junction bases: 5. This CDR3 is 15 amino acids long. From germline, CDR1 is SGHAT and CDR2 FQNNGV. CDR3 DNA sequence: TGTGCCAGCAGCTCATGGACAGGGGAGGGAAACACCATATATTTT. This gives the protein CASSSWTGEGNTIYF.

The CDR3 spells CASSLAGVNQPQHF. The CDR3 DNA follows: TGTGCCAGCAGCTTGGCAGGGGTCAATCAGCCCCAGCATTTT. The chain joins TRBV5-5 to TRBJ1-5; D possibly corresponds to TRBD1 (6 bases). Germline CDR1 SGHKS, CDR2 YYEKEE (reference sequence). Trimming cost V 0 bases and J 3 bases, with 7 bases left between them. The CDR3 is 14 amino acids. Complete variable domain (other parts from reference TRBV5-5 and TRBJ1-5): DAGVTQSPTHLIKTRGQQVTLRCSPISGHKSVSWYQQVLGQGPQFIFQYYEKEERGRGNFPDRFSARQFPNYSSELNVNALLLGDSALYLCASSLAGVNQPQHFGDGTRLSIL.

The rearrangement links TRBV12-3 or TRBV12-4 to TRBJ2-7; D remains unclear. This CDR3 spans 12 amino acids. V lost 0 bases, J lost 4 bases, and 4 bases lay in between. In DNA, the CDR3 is TGTGCCAGCAGTTTAGCCGTATACGAGCAGTACTTC. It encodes CASSLAVYEQYF.

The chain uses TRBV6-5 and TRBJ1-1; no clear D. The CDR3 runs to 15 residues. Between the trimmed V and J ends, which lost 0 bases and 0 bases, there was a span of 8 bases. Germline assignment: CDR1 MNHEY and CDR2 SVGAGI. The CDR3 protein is CASSYSGSLNTEAFF. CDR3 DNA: TGTGCCAGCAGTTACTCGGGAAGCCTGAACACTGAAGCTTTCTTT.